The clone carrying this TCR beta chain was seen repeatedly, ten times or more. Its matching antigen is unknown. This sample stems from a study of response to subunit inactivated influenza vaccine. Study-level points and caveats: Each seasonal influenza vaccination recruits few new T cells, the authors suggested.

TCRdb independently ran MiXCR on the RT-PCR reads; one entry per CDR3 protein. The sample records around 530,000 distinct CDR3 sequences, 10% to 15% being singletons. The sequencing here drew on PBMCs from blood, taken on the day of vaccination. The clonotype was recovered from a man aged 50 to 59 who received an inactivated influenza vaccine.

As DNA, the CDR3 is TGCGCCAGCAGCCAAGATCGGGAAACTGGGGCCAACGTCCTGACTTTC. Encoded protein: CASSQDRETGANVLTF. J is TRBJ2-6 and V is TRBV4-1, with D maybe TRBD2 (5 bases). Deletions cut 0 bases from V and 2 bases from J, with 8 bases between. Germline V lookup: CDR1 MGHRA, CDR2 YSYEKL. The CDR3 totals 16 residues.